A selection of T cell receptor beta chains follows, all from one sample in a study of Ad26.COV2.S vaccination and SARS-CoV-2 variants. Measured with immunoSEQ multiplex PCR; TCRdb has only the in-frame clones, and not every one. In the table there are some 500,000 clones, about 88% of which are singletons. Sequenced here: peripheral blood, sampled in a trial of Ad26.COV2.S vaccine versus placebo. Receptor source: a person between 18 and 65 years old who received the Ad26.COV2.S COVID-19 vaccine or a placebo. CDR3s include the opening cysteine and the closing phenylalanine or tryptophan.

v_call	j_call	cdr3_length	cdr3_aa
TRBV6-4	TRBJ1-1	14	CASKLTDGNTEAFF
TRBV19	TRBJ1-2	15	CASSIRGPGGYGYTF
TRBV7-2	TRBJ2-3	12	CASSLSRDTQYF
TRBV7-2	TRBJ2-5	16	CASSLVGTRGGKTQYF
TRBV5-5	TRBJ2-1	15	CATGRQRSSYNEQFF
TRBV5-4	TRBJ1-3	15	CASSIGQGAGNTIYF
TRBV28	TRBJ2-7	14	CASSWRTVVYEQYF
TRBV7-8	TRBJ2-5	16	CASSAPRVISQETQYF
TRBV7-2	TRBJ2-1	18	CASSFRSGGGLGSNEQFF
TRBV4-3	TRBJ1-4	15	CASSQGAYGDEKLFF
TRBV24-1	TRBJ2-3	14	CATSDFLDTDTQYF
TRBV9	TRBJ1-5	14	CASSATGTGRPQHF
TRBV18	TRBJ1-1	14	CASSLTDSNTEAFF
TRBV10-3	TRBJ1-3	20	CAISESGWRDPPLDGNTIYF
TRBV3-1/TRBV3-2	TRBJ2-7	14	CASSSLGLTYEQYF
TRBV19	TRBJ1-4	16	CASAVNWGRINEKLFF
TRBV28	TRBJ2-7	12	CASSAAPYEQYF
TRBV12-5	TRBJ2-3	12	CASGPRWDTQYF
TRBV14	TRBJ1-3	16	CASSPLGYLTGNTIYF
TRBV4-2	TRBJ2-2	15	CASSQRGENTGELFF
TRBV23-1	TRBJ1-5	16	CASSQPREGFIQPQHF
TRBV11-2	TRBJ1-4	16	CASSLDSGSGNEKLFF